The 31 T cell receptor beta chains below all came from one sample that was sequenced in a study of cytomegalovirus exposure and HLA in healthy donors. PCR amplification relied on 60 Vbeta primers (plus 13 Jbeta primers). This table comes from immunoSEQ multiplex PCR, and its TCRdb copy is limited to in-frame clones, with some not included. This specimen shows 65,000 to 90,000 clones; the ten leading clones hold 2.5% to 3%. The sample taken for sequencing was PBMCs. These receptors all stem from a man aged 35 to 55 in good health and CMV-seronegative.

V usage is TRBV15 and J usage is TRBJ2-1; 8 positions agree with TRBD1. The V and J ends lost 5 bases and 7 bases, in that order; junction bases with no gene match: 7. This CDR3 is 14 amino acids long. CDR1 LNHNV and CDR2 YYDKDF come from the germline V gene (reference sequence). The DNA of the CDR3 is TGTGCCACCAGCTTCGACAGGGGCAGAAATGAGCAGTTCTTC. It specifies CATSFDRGRNEQFF.

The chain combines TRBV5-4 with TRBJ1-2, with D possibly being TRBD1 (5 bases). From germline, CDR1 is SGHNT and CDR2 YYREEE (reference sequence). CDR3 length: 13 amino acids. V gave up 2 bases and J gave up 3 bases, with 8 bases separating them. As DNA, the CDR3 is TGTGCCAGCAGCTTTATAGGGGACTATGGCTACACCTTC. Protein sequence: CASSFIGDYGYTF.

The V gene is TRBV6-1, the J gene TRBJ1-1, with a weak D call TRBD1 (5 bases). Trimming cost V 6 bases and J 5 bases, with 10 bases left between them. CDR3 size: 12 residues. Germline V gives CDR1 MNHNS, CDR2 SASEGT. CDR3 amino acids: CASRWGATEAFF. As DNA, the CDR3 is TGTGCCAGCAGGTGGGGCGCGACTGAAGCTTTCTTT.

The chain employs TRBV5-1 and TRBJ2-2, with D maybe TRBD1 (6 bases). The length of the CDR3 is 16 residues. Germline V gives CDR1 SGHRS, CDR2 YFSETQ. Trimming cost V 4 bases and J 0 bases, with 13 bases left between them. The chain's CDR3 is CASSPLAGANTGELFF. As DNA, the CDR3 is TGCGCCAGCAGCCCTCTGGCAGGGGCGAACACCGGGGAGCTGTTTTTT.

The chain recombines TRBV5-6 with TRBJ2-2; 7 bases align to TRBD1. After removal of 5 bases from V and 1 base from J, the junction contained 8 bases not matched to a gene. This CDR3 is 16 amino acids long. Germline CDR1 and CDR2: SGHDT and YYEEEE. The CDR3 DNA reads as TGTGCCAGCAGTCGACAGACAGGGTTGAACACCGGGGAGCTGTTTTTT. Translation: CASSRQTGLNTGELFF.

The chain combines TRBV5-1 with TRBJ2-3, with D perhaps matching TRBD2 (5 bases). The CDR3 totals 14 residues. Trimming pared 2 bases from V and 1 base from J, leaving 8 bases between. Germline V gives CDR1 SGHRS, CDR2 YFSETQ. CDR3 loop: CASSFNGGTDTQYF. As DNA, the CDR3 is TGCGCCAGCAGCTTTAACGGGGGCACAGATACGCAGTATTTT.

The CDR3 bases are TGTGCCAGCAGCTTCGGGACAGGGAATGAAGCTTTCTTT. It specifies CASSFGTGNEAFF. The chain couples TRBV7-9 to TRBJ1-1; 9 nucleotides match TRBD1. The CDR3 is made up of 13 amino acids. Germline loops: CDR1 SEHNR, CDR2 FQNEAQ (reference sequence). Trimming at V came to 3 bases and at J to 7 bases, leaving 3 bases not matched to a gene.

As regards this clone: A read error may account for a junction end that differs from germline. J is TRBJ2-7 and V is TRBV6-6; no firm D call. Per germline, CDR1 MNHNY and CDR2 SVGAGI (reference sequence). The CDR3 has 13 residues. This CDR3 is CASSYSGSSEQYF. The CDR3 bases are TGTGCCAGCAGTTACTCCGGGTCCTCCGAGCAGTACTTC.

The CDR3 sequence is CASSLQGNTEAFF. The DNA of the CDR3 is TGTGCCAGCAGCTTACAGGGGAACACTGAAGCTTTCTTT. The genes are TRBV11-1 and TRBJ1-1, with D possibly being TRBD1 (5 bases). There are 13 residues in the CDR3. Per the germline V gene, CDR1 is SGHAT and CDR2 is FQDESV (reference sequence). Trimming removed 2 bases at V and 1 base at J, with 5 bases between. The full variable domain, with the rest looked up from reference TRBV11-1 and TRBJ1-1, is EAEVAQSPRYKITEKSQAVAFWCDPISGHATLYWYRQILGQGPELLVQFQDESVVDDSQLPKDRFSAERLKGVDSTLKIQPAELGDSAMYLCASSLQGNTEAFFGQGTRLTVV.

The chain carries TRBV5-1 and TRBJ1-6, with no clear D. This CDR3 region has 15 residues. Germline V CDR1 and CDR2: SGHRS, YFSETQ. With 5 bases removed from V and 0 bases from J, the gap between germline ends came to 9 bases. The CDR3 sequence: CASRTGSSYNSPLHF. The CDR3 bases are TGCGCCAGCAGGACGGGTAGCTCCTATAATTCACCCCTCCACTTT.

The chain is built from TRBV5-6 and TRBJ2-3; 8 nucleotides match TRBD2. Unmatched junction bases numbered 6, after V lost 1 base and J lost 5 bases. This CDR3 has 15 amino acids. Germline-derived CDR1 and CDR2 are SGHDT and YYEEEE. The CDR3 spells CASSLWAGGLDTQYF. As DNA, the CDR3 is TGTGCCAGCAGCTTGTGGGCGGGGGGTTTAGATACGCAGTATTTT.

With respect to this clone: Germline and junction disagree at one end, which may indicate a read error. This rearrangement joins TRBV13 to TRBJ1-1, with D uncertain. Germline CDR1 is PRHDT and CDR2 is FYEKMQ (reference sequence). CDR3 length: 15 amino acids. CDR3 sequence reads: CASSLGRGRNTEAFF. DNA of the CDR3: TGTGCCAGCAGCCTAGGACGGGGAAGGAACACTGAAGCTTTCTTT.

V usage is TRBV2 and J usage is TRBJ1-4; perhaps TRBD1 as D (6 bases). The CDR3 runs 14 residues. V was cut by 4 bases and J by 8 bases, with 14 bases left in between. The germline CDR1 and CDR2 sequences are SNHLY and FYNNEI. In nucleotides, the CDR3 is TGTGCCAGCAGTGTACAGGGCCGGGGAGAAAAACTGTTTTTT. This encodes CASSVQGRGEKLFF.

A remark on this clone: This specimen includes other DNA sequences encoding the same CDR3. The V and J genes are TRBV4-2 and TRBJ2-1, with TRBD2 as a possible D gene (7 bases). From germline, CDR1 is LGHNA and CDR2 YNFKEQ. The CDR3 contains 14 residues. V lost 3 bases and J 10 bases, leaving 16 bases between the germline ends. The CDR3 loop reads CASSQSRGAREQFF. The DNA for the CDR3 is TGTGCCAGCAGCCAGTCCCGGGGGGCCCGAGAGCAGTTCTTC.

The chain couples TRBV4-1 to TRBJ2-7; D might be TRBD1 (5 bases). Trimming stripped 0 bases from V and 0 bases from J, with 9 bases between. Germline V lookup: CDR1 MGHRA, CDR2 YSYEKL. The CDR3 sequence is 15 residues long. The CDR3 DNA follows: TGCGCCAGCAGCCAAGAGGGTGACAGCTCCTACGAGCAGTACTTC. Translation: CASSQEGDSSYEQYF.

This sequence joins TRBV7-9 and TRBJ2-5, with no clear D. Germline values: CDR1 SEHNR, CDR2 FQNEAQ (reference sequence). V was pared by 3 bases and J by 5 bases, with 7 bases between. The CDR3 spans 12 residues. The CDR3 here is CASSFKMETQYF. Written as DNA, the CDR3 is TGTGCCAGCAGCTTCAAAATGGAGACCCAGTACTTC.

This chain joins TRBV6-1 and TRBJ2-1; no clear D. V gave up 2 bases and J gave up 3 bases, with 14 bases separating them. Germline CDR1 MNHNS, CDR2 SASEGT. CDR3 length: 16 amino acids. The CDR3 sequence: CASSEKENPYYNEQFF. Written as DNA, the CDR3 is TGTGCCAGCAGTGAAAAGGAGAACCCTTACTACAATGAGCAGTTCTTC.

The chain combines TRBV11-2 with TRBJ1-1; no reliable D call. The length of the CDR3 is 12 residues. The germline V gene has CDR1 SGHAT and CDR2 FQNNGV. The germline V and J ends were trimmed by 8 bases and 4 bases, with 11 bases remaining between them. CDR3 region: CASRGRSTEAFF. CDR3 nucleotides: TGTGCCAGCCGCGGTAGGAGCACTGAAGCTTTCTTT. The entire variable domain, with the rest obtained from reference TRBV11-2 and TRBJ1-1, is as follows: EAGVAQSPRYKIIEKRQSVAFWCNPISGHATLYWYQQILGQGPKLLIQFQNNGVVDDSQLPKDRFSAERLKGVDSTLKIQPAKLEDSAVYLCASRGRSTEAFFGQGTRLTVV.

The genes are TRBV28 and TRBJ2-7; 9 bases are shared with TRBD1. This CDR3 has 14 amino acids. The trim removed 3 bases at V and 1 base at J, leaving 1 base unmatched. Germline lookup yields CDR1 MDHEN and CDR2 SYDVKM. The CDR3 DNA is TGTGCCAGCAGTTTGGGGACAGGGTCCTACGAGCAGTACTTC. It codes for CASSLGTGSYEQYF.

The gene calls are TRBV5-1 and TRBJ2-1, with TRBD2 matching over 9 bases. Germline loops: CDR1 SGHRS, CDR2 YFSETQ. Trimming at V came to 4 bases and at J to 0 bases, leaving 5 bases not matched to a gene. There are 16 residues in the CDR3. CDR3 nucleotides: TGCGCCAGCAGCGGAGGACTAGCGAGCTCCTACAATGAGCAGTTCTTC. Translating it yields CASSGGLASSYNEQFF.

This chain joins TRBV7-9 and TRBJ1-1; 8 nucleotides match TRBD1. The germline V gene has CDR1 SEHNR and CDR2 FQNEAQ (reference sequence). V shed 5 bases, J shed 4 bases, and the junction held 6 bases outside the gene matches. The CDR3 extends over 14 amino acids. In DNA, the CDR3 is TGTGCCAGCAGCCCCCAACAGGGGGGCACTGAAGCTTTCTTT. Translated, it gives CASSPQQGGTEAFF.

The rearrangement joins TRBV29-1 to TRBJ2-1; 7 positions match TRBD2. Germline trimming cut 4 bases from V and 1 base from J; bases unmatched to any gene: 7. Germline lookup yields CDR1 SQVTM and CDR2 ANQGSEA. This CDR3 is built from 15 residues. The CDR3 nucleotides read TGCAGCGTTGGGGAGCGGGGTATATCCTACAATGAGCAGTTCTTC. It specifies CSVGERGISYNEQFF.

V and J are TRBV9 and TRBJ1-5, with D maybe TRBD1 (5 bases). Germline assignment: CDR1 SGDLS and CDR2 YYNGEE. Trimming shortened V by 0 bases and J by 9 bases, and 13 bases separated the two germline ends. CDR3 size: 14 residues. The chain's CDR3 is CASSVASQGLPQHF. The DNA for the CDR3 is TGTGCCAGCAGCGTAGCGTCGCAGGGTTTGCCCCAGCATTTT.

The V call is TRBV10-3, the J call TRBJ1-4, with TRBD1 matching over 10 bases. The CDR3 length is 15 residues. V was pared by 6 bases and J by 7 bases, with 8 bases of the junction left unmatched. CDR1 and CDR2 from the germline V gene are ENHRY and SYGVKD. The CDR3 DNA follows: TGTGCCATCAGCGGAGCCGGGACAGGGGCTGAAAAACTGTTTTTT. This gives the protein CAISGAGTGAEKLFF.

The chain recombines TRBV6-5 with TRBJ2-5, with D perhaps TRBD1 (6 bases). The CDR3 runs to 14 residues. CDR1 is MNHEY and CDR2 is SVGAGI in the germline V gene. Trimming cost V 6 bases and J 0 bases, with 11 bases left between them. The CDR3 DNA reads TGTGCCAGCAGCCTCCGGGACAACCAAGAGACCCAGTACTTC. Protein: CASSLRDNQETQYF.

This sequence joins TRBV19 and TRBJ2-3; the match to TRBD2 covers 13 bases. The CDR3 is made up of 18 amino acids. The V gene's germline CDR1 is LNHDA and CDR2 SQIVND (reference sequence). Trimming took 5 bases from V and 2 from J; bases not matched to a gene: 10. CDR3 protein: CASSLRATSGGITDTQYF. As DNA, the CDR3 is TGTGCCAGTAGTCTGCGGGCGACTAGCGGGGGGATCACAGATACGCAGTATTTT.

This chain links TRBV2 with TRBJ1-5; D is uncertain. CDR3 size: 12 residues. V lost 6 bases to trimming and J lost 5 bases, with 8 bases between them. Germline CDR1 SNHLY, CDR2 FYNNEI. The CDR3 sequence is CASSSGYQPQHF. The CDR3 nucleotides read TGTGCCAGCAGCTCAGGTTATCAGCCCCAGCATTTT. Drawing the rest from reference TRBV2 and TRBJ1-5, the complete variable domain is EPEVTQTPSHQVTQMGQEVILRCVPISNHLYFYWYRQILGQKVEFLVSFYNNEISEKSEIFDDQFSVERPDGSNFTLKIRSTKLEDSAMYFCASSSGYQPQHFGDGTRLSIL.

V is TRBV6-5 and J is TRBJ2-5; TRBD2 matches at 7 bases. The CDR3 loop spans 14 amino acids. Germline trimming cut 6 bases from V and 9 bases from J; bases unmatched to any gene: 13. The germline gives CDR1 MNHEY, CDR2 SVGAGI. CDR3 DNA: TGTGCCAGCAGCCCGCGGGACGGCCGGGAGGCCCAGTACTTC. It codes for CASSPRDGREAQYF.

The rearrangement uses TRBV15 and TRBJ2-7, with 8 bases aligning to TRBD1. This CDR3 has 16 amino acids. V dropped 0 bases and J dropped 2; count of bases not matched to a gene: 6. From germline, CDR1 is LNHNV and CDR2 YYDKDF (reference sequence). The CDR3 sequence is CATSRDFGTGTYEQYF. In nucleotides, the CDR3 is TGTGCCACCAGCAGAGACTTTGGGACAGGCACCTACGAGCAGTACTTC. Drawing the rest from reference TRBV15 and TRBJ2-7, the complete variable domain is DAMVIQNPRYQVTQFGKPVTLSCSQTLNHNVMYWYQQKSSQAPKLLFHYYDKDFNNEADTPDNFQSRRPNTSFCFLDIRSPGLGDTAMYLCATSRDFGTGTYEQYFGPGTRLTVT.

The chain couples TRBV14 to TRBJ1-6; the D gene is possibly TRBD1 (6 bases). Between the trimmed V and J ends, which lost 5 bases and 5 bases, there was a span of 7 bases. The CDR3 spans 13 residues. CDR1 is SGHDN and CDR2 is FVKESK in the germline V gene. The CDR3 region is CASSGQHNSPLHF. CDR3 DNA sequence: TGTGCCAGCAGCGGACAGCATAATTCACCCCTCCACTTT.

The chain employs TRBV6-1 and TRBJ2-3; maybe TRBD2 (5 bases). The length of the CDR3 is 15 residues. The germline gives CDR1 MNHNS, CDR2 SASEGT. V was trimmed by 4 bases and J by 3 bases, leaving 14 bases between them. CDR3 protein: CASSASLGRTDTQYF. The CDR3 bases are TGTGCCAGCAGTGCCTCACTAGGAAGAACAGATACGCAGTATTTT.